The sequence of this T cell receptor beta chain was determined in a study of OX40 agonist ivuxolimab in advanced cancers. Study at large: Partial responses, seen in three patients, involved one hepatocellular carcinoma and two cutaneous melanomas.

This CDR3 region has 15 residues. Germline CDR1 is MGHRA and CDR2 is YSYEKL. V shed 1 base and J 2 bases; nucleotides not matched to a gene: 1. Produced via immunoSEQ multiplex PCR; TCRdb's table is partial and in-frame only. The sample yields about 88,000 clones, around nine tenths seen once. Study-level results: There was clonal expansion of CD4+ and CD8+ blood T cells by week 6 at 0.1 to 3.0 mg/kg.

On this clone itself: The antigen is unknown.

This TCR was recovered from an adult with an advanced solid tumor such as melanoma, head and neck, liver or kidney cancer. The V gene is TRBV4-1, the J gene TRBJ2-2, with TRBD1 identical over 7 bases. The material sequenced was CD4+ or CD8+ T cells sorted from blood, taken in a trial of the OX40 agonist ivuxolimab. CDR3 amino acids: CASSQGQGNTGELFF. The CDR3 DNA reads as TGCGCCAGCAGCCAAGGACAGGGAAACACCGGGGAGCTGTTTTTT.